This TCR beta chain was captured by sequencing in a study of radiotherapy plus CTLA-4 blockade in lung cancer (dated by TCRdb to about 2018). With respect to the entire study: Among the enrolled patients, 18% had an objective response, and about 31% reached disease control.

Focal radiation therapy combined with CTLA-4 blockade (ipilimumab) was tested in patients with chemo-refractory metastatic non-small-cell lung cancer. Trimming takes 2 bases from V and 0 bases from J, and the germline ends sit 7 bases apart. CDR1 and CDR2 were assigned from the germline V gene as MGHRA and YSYEKL. Including cysteine and phenylalanine, the CDR3 has 14 amino acids. The kept DNA is CDR3 alone, 42 bases in frame from the first base. The method was the immunoSEQ multiplex PCR assay. TCRdb re-hosts the immuneACCESS table, in-frame sequences only. Its copies lack some clones; in the studies checked, an unresolved V gene accounts for under half of them, and the cause for the rest is not known. The sample table records fewer than 75,000 clones; more than 75% of these occur just once. The ten largest clones add up to roughly two fifths of the sample. Comments on this clone: The specificity of this receptor is unknown. No much larger clone exists at a distance of one base, and base qualities are not known.

The study at large found these results: Increased serum interferon-beta after radiation, together with early dynamic changes in blood T cell clones, were reported to be the strongest predictors of response. After treatment with radiotherapy and ipilimumab, TCR clones that came from tumors expanded in the peripheral blood.

This chain is built from TRBV4-1 and TRBJ1-1, with the D gene not confidently named. The specimen comprised peripheral blood, sampled from a patient treated with radiotherapy plus ipilimumab. The clonotype was recovered from a human donor with non-small cell lung cancer that progressed on radiotherapy plus ipilimumab. The DNA sequence is TGCGCCAGCAGCCAAAAACAGATGAACACTGAAGCTTTCTTT. Translated, this is CASSQKQMNTEAFF.